The 13 T cell receptor beta chains listed next were all sequenced from one sample in a study of blood T cell repertoires in COVID-19. Assay used: immunoSEQ multiplex PCR; TCRdb lists only in-frame clones, some missing. The table has 52,000 or so clones, approximately 85% seen once. Sequenced input: peripheral blood. These receptors were obtained from a human donor in a cohort sampled during active COVID-19.

V usage is TRBV18 and J usage is TRBJ2-2; D possibly corresponds to TRBD1 (5 bases). V lost 0 bases and J 3 bases, leaving 11 bases between the germline ends. Germline CDR1 and CDR2: KGHSH and LQKENI. CDR3 length equals 16 residues. CDR3 sequence reads: CASSPPKGPDTGELFF. The CDR3 DNA is TGTGCCAGCTCACCACCTAAGGGGCCGGACACCGGGGAGCTGTTTTTT.

V is TRBV19 and J is TRBJ1-5; D perhaps matches TRBD1 (6 bases). The V end was cut by 7 bases, the J end by 3 bases, with 13 bases between. The CDR3 is 14 residues long. The V gene's germline CDR1 is LNHDA and CDR2 SQIVND (reference sequence). CDR3 sequence: CASNGGAINQPQHF. The CDR3 coding sequence is TGTGCCAGTAATGGGGGGGCTATCAATCAGCCCCAGCATTTT.

This clone has just a few counts. The chain joins TRBV6-5 to TRBJ2-2; 9 bases are a match to TRBD2. The CDR3 loop spans 16 amino acids. CDR1 MNHEY and CDR2 SVGAGI come from the germline V gene. Trimming cost V 0 bases and J 6 bases; bases outside gene matches: 5. The CDR3 protein is CASSYSPSGDSGELFF. The DNA for the CDR3 is TGTGCCAGCAGTTACTCCCCTAGCGGGGATTCCGGGGAGCTGTTTTTT.

The chain has TRBV5-8 and TRBJ2-7; 10 bases line up with TRBD2. CDR3 length: 14 residues. The germline V gene has CDR1 SGHTS and CDR2 YDEGEE. J gave up 5 bases and V 4 bases, and 6 bases lay outside the gene matches. Here the CDR3 DNA reads TGTGCCAGCAGCCACTCGGGACTAGCGAACGAGCAGTACTTC. Translated: CASSHSGLANEQYF.

This chain uses TRBV7-2 with TRBJ2-7; D might be TRBD1 (6 bases). This CDR3 spans 12 amino acids. Trimming took off 5 bases at V and 5 bases at J, with 10 bases between the two ends. Germline assignment: CDR1 SGHTA and CDR2 FQGNSA. The chain's CDR3 is CASSPNRDEQYF. The CDR3 coding sequence is TGTGCCAGCAGCCCAAACAGGGACGAGCAGTACTTC.

A single count supports this clone. CDR3 protein: CASSGGTGAFYEQYF. The CDR3 DNA is TGTGCCAGCAGCGGCGGGACAGGGGCCTTCTACGAGCAGTACTTC. J is TRBJ2-7 and V is TRBV7-9; 10 bases match TRBD1. V shed 5 bases, J shed 3 bases, and the junction held 7 bases outside the gene matches. This CDR3 is built from 15 residues. Germline CDR1 and CDR2: SEHNR and FQNEAQ (reference sequence). Filled out from reference TRBV7-9 and TRBJ2-7, the complete variable domain reads DTGVSQNPRHKITKRGQNVTFRCDPISEHNRLYWYRQTLGQGPEFLTYFQNEAQLEKSRLLSDRFSAERPKGSFSTLEIQRTEQGDSAMYLCASSGGTGAFYEQYFGPGTRLTVT.

This clone showed up just once. The chain links TRBV18 to TRBJ2-3, with 8 bases that match TRBD1. This CDR3 region has 15 residues. Per the germline V gene, CDR1 is KGHSH and CDR2 is LQKENI. The V segment lost 0 bases and the J segment 4 bases; nucleotides outside the gene matches: 3. The CDR3 is CASSPPGQGPDTQYF. The CDR3 nucleotides are TGTGCCAGCTCACCACCCGGACAGGGACCAGATACGCAGTATTTT.

The CDR3 DNA reads as TGTGCCAGCAGCTCGAGAGGGCCCAACACCGGGGAGCTGTTTTTT. Translation: CASSSRGPNTGELFF. The J gene is TRBJ2-2, the V gene TRBV7-2, with D possibly matching TRBD2 (5 bases). The V gene lost 4 bases and the J gene lost 2 bases, with 11 bases spanning the gap. The germline V gene has CDR1 SGHTA and CDR2 FQGNSA. The CDR3 is made up of 15 amino acids.

The gene calls are TRBV24-1 and TRBJ2-5; 8 positions match TRBD1. The ends lost 5 bases at V and 5 bases at J; junction bases unmatched: 6. The germline V gene encodes CDR1 KGHDR and CDR2 SFDVKD. The CDR3 runs 14 residues. CDR3 protein: CATSGQGAGETQYF. DNA of the CDR3: TGTGCCACCAGTGGGCAGGGGGCCGGGGAGACCCAGTACTTC.

The V and J genes are TRBV24-1 and TRBJ2-1; 8 bases match TRBD2. Per the germline V gene, CDR1 is KGHDR and CDR2 is SFDVKD. V was pared by 3 bases and J by 7 bases, with 7 bases of the junction left unmatched. The CDR3 spans 15 residues. The DNA for the CDR3 is TGTGCCACCAGTGATCCAGCGGGAGATGGGAATGAGCAGTTCTTC. Its translation is CATSDPAGDGNEQFF.

V and J are TRBV19 and TRBJ1-4, with 7 bases fitting TRBD1. J gave up 0 bases and V 5 bases, and 12 bases lay outside the gene matches. Per the germline V gene, CDR1 is LNHDA and CDR2 is SQIVND (reference sequence). This CDR3 spans 18 amino acids. The CDR3 DNA is TGTGCCAGTAGTGTGCGACAGGGTCGTACGGCAACTAATGAAAAACTGTTTTTT. Protein sequence: CASSVRQGRTATNEKLFF.

This sequence joins TRBV3-1 (or the pseudogene TRBV3-2) and TRBJ2-1; TRBD2 might be the D (5 bases). V lost 0 bases to trimming and J lost 6 bases, with 9 bases between them. The CDR3 contains 14 residues. CDR1 and CDR2 (germline): LGHDT, YNNKEL (reference sequence). CDR3 protein: CASSQDGSLNEQFF. Here the CDR3 DNA reads TGTGCCAGCAGCCAAGATGGGAGCCTCAATGAGCAGTTCTTC.

The rearrangement joins TRBV11-1 to TRBJ1-1, with unresolved D. Germline CDR1 is SGHAT and CDR2 is FQDESV (reference sequence). V dropped 5 bases and J dropped 1 base, with 11 bases sitting between them. The CDR3 sequence is 14 residues long. The DNA of the CDR3 is TGTGCCAGCAGCCCTTGGTCCGGGAACACTGAAGCTTTCTTT. It specifies CASSPWSGNTEAFF.